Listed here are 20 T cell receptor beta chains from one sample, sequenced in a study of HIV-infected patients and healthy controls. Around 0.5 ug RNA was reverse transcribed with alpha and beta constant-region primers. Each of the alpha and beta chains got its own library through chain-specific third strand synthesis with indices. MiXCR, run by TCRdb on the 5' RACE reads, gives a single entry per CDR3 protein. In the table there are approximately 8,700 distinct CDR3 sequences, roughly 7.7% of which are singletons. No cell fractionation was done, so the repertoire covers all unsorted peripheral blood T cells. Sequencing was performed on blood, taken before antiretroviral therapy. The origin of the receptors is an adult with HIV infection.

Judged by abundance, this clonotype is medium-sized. The DNA for the CDR3 is TGCGCCAGCAGCTTTTCAGGGGCCGGCAATCAGCCCCAGCATTTT. This encodes CASSFSGAGNQPQHF. The V call is TRBV5-1, the J call TRBJ1-5; maybe TRBD1 (6 bases). Germline CDR1 and CDR2: SGHRS and YFSETQ. Trimming left V 2 bases short and J 2 bases short, with 11 bases between. This CDR3 contains 15 residues.

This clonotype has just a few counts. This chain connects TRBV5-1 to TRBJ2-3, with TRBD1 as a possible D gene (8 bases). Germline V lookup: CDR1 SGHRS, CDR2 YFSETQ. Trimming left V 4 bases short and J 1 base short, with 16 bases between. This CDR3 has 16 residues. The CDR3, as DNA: TGCGCCAGCAGCCCGCGGACAGGGAGGGGCACAGATACGCAGTATTTT. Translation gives CASSPRTGRGTDTQYF.

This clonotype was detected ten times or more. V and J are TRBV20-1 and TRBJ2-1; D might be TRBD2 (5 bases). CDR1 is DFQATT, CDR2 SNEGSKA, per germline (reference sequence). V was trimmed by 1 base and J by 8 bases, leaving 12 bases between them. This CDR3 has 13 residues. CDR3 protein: CSARGPGMDEQFF. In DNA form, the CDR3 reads TGCAGTGCTAGAGGGCCGGGGATGGATGAGCAGTTCTTC.

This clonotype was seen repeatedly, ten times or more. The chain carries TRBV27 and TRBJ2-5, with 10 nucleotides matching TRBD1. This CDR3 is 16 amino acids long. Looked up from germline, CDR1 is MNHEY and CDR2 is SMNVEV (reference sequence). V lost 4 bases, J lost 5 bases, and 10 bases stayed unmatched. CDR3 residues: CASSSDRQGAPETQYF. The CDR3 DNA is TGTGCCAGCAGTTCAGATAGACAGGGGGCCCCGGAGACCCAGTACTTC.

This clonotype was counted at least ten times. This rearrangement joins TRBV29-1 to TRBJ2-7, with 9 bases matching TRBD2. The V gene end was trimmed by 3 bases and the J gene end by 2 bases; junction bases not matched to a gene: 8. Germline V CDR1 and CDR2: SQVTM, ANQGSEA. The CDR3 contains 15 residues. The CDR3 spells CSVEGSGGLPYEQYF. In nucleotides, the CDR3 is TGCAGCGTTGAGGGTAGCGGGGGCCTCCCCTACGAGCAGTACTTC.

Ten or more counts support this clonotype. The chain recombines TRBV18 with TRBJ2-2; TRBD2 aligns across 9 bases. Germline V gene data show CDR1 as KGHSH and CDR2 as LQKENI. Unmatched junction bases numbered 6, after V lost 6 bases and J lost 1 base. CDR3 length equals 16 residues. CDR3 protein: CASSPNSGGNTGELFF. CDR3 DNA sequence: TGTGCCAGCTCCCCCAATAGCGGGGGGAACACCGGGGAGCTGTTTTTT. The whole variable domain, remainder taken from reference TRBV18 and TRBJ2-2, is NAGVMQNPRHLVRRRGQEARLRCSPMKGHSHVYWYRQLPEEGLKFMVYLQKENIIDESGMPKERFSAEFPKEGPSILRIQQVVRGDSAAYFCASSPNSGGNTGELFFGEGSRLTVL.

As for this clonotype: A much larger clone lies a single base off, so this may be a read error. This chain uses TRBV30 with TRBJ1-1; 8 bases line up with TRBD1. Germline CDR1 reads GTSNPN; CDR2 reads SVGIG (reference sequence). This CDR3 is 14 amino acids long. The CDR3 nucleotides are TGTGTCTGGAGTGGGGGACAGGCGAACACTGAAGCTTTCTTT. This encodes CVWSGGQANTEAFF.

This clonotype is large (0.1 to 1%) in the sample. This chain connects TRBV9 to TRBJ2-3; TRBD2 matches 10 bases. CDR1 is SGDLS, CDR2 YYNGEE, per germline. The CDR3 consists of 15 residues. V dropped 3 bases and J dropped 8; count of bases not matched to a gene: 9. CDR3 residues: CASSAVSGRGATQYF. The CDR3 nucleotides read TGTGCCAGCAGCGCCGTGAGCGGGAGGGGTGCTACGCAGTATTTT.

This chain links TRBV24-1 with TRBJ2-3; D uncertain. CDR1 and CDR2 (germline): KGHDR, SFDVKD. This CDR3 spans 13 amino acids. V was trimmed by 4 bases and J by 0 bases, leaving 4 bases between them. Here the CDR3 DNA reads TGTGCCACCAGTGAACCTAGCACAGATACGCAGTATTTT. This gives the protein CATSEPSTDTQYF.

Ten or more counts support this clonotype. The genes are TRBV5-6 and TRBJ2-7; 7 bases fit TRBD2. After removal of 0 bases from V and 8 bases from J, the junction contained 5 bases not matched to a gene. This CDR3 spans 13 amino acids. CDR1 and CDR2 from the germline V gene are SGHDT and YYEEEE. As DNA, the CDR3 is TGTGCCAGCAGCTTGGGGGGGGGAGGCAAGCAGTACTTC. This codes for CASSLGGGGKQYF.

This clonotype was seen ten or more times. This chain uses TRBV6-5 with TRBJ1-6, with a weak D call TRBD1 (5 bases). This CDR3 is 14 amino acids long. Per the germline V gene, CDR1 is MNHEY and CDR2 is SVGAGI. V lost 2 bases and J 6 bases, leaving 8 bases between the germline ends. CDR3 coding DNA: TGTGCCAGCAGTTACGTCCAGGGTAATTCACCCCTCCACTTT. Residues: CASSYVQGNSPLHF.

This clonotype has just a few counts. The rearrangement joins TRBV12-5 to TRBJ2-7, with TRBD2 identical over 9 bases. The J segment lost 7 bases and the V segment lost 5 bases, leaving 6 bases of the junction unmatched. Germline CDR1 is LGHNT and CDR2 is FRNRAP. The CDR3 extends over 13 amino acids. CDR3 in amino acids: CASGLAGGREQYF. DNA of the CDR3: TGTGCTAGTGGTCTCGCGGGGGGGAGGGAGCAGTACTTC.

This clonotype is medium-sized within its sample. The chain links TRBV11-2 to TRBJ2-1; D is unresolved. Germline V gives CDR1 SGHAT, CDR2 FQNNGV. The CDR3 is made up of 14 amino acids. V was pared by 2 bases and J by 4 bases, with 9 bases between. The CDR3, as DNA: TGTGCCAGCAGCTTAAGAGAACCGTACAATGAGCAGTTCTTC. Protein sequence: CASSLREPYNEQFF.

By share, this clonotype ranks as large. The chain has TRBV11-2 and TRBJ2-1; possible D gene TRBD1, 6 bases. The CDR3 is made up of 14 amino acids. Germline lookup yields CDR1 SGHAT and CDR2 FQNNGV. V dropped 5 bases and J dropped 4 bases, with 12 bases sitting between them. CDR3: CASSHRETYNEQFF. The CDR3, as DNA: TGTGCCAGCAGCCACAGGGAAACTTACAATGAGCAGTTCTTC.

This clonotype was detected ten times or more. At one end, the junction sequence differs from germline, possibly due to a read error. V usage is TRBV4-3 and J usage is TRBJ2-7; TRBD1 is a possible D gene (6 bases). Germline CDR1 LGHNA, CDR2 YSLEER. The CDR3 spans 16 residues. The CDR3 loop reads CASSQDWPGVFYEHYF. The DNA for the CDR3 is TGCGCCAGCAGCCAAGATTGGCCAGGGGTCTTCTACGAGCATTACTTC.

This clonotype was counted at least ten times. The CDR3 reads CASSLHPNTGELFF. The CDR3 DNA sequence: TGTGCCAGCAGCTTACACCCTAACACCGGGGAGCTGTTTTTT. The chain recombines TRBV7-3 with TRBJ2-2; D not certain. This CDR3 has 14 residues. Per the germline V gene, CDR1 is SGHTA and CDR2 is FQGTGA. The ends were cut back, 2 bases at V and 2 bases at J, with 6 bases in the middle. Supplemented by reference TRBV7-3 and TRBJ2-2, the full variable domain reads GAGVSQTPSNKVTEKGKYVELRCDPISGHTALYWYRQSLGQGPEFLIYFQGTGAADDSGLPNDRFFAVRPEGSVSTLKIQRTERGDSAVYLCASSLHPNTGELFFGEGSRLTVL.

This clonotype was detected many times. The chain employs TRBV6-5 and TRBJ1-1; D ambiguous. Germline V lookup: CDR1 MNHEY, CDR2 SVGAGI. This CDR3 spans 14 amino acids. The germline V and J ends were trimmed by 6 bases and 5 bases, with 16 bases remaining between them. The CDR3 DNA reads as TGTGCCAGCAGCCTTCTTGGGGTAGGAACTGAAGCTTTCTTT. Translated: CASSLLGVGTEAFF.

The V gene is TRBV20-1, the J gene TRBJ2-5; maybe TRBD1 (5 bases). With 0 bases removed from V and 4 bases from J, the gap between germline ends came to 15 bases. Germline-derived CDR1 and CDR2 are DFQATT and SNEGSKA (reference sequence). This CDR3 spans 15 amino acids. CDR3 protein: CSARDARGSRETQYF. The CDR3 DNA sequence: TGCAGTGCTAGAGATGCAAGGGGTAGCCGAGAGACCCAGTACTTC.

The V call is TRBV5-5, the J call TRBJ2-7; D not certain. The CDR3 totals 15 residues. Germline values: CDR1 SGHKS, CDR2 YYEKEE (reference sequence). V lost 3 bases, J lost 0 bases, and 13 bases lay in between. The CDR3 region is CASSSLKGLSYEQYF. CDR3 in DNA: TGTGCCAGCAGCTCACTAAAGGGCCTCTCCTACGAGCAGTACTTC.

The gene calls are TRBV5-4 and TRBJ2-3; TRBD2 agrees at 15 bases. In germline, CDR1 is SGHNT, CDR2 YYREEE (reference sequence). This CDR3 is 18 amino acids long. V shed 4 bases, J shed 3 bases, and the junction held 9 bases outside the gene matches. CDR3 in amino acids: CASSRGLAGGGKTDTQYF. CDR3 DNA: TGTGCCAGCAGCAGGGGACTAGCGGGGGGCGGAAAAACAGATACGCAGTATTTT.